This T cell receptor beta chain was sequenced for a study of lymphopenia after photon versus proton radiotherapy. Study conclusions and caveats: Larger post-nadir TCR diversity loss correlated inversely with survival in deceased patients. Under photons, naive T cells and diversity fell while effector/memory populations rose. Post-nadir diversity loss with photons came from oligoclonal expansion, particularly CD8+ Temra cells. Better survival with proton therapy was suggested as possible, not demonstrated.

Comment on this clone: Its target is unknown.

Assay: immunoSEQ multiplex PCR; the TCRdb copy retains only in-frame clones and omits some. The sample lists around 64,000 clones, less than 95% occurring once. The source was peripheral blood, collected from a patient treated with photon-based radiotherapy. The source of this sequence is a woman between 40 and 55 years old with cholangiocarcinoma.

The CDR3 is CASSHDGNTEAFF. The CDR3 coding sequence is TGTGCCAGCTCTCATGACGGAAACACTGAAGCTTTCTTT. The chain is built from TRBV18 and TRBJ1-1, with D uncertain. V was pared by 6 bases and J by 2 bases, with 10 bases between. The CDR3 is 13 amino acids. Per germline, CDR1 KGHSH and CDR2 LQKENI.